This is a list of T cell receptor beta chains from one sample in a study of T cell repertoires in cytomegalovirus infection. TCRdb fed the reads into MiXCR, producing one record per CDR3 protein. The data hold hundreds of thousands of distinct CDR3 sequences, with about a sixth observed a single time. Sequenced material: PBMCs. Source of these receptors: a human donor in good health (CMV status not recorded). Some clones in this sample may be carry-over from other donors' samples. CDR3s include the opening cysteine and the closing phenylalanine or tryptophan. The D gene is left open where the match is weak. Some rows mark clone size as missing; the rest say once, few, many or name a class of expanded clone.

V	size	D	J	CDR3	DNA
TRBV7-2	many	TRBD1	TRBJ2-1	CASSPRTGGSSYNEQFF	TGTGCCAGCAGCCCACGGACAGGGGGGAGCTCCTACAATGAGCAGTTCTTC
TRBV27	NA	NA	TRBJ2-5	CASSLSGVGELLQETQYF	TGTGCCAGCAGTTTATCAGGTGTGGGGGAACTATTGCAAGAGACCCAGTACTTC
TRBV7-9	many	NA	TRBJ1-2	CASSLIAPLYGYTF	TGTGCCAGCAGCTTAATAGCGCCCCTGTATGGCTACACCTTC
TRBV7-3	NA	NA	TRBJ2-3	CASSLAGSGTDTQYF	TGTGCCAGCAGCTTAGCGGGGTCGGGCACAGATACGCAGTATTTT
TRBV6-2/TRBV6-3	many	NA	TRBJ2-7	CASSYDETNSYEQYF	TGTGCCAGCAGTTATGATGAGACAAACTCCTACGAGCAGTACTTC
TRBV6-2/TRBV6-3	NA	NA	TRBJ2-2	CASSYDPARQVFGGELFF	TGTGCCAGCAGTTATGATCCCGCCCGCCAGGTATTCGGCGGGGAGCTGTTTTTT
TRBV7-2	many	TRBD1	TRBJ2-1	CASSLYIGGTNEQFF	TGTGCCAGCAGCTTATATATAGGGGGCACGAATGAGCAGTTCTTC
TRBV28	NA	NA	TRBJ1-5	CASRGSNQPQHF	TGTGCCAGCAGGGGGAGCAATCAGCCCCAGCATTTT
TRBV29-1	NA	TRBD1	TRBJ2-5	CSVHPGQGETQYF	TGCAGCGTTCATCCGGGACAGGGGGAGACCCAGTACTTC
TRBV7-9	NA	NA	TRBJ2-1	CASSLGTYSEQFF	TGTGCCAGCAGCTTAGGGACATACAGTGAGCAGTTCTTC
TRBV7-8	many	NA	TRBJ2-3	CASSLWGADTDTQYF	TGTGCCAGCAGCTTGTGGGGGGCCGACACAGATACGCAGTATTTT
TRBV7-8	NA	NA	TRBJ1-4	CASSPGEATNEKLFF	TGTGCCAGCAGCCCAGGAGAGGCAACTAATGAAAAACTGTTTTTT
TRBV7-2	many	TRBD1	TRBJ1-2	CASSFDRGSFGYTF	TGTGCCAGCAGCTTTGACAGGGGATCGTTTGGCTACACCTTC
TRBV4-3	many	TRBD2	TRBJ2-7	CASSQDLQGRTSGGWSYEQYF	TGCGCCAGCAGCCAAGATCTACAGGGAAGGACTAGCGGGGGCTGGAGTTACGAGCAGTACTTC
TRBV11-2	NA	TRBD1	TRBJ2-7	CASSLRDSGTEQYF	TGTGCCAGCAGCTTACGGGACAGTGGGACCGAGCAGTACTTC
TRBV6-5	NA	TRBD2	TRBJ2-7	CASSRSRGGVSYEQYF	TGTGCCAGCAGTCGCTCGCGGGGAGGGGTATCCTACGAGCAGTACTTC
TRBV12-3/TRBV12-4	NA	NA	TRBJ2-2	CASRDDLNTGELFF	TGTGCCAGCAGGGATGACTTGAACACCGGGGAGCTGTTTTTT
TRBV7-9	few	NA	TRBJ1-3	CASSLSGLGNTIYF	TGTGCCAGCAGCTTGAGCGGTCTCGGAAACACCATATATTTT
TRBV7-2	many	TRBD1	TRBJ2-7	CASSLAWDSSYEQYF	TGTGCCAGCAGCTTAGCTTGGGACAGCTCCTACGAGCAGTACTTC
TRBV7-6	many	TRBD2	TRBJ2-1	CASSLETSGGAYNEQFF	TGTGCCAGCAGCTTAGAAACTAGCGGGGGGGCCTACAATGAGCAGTTCTTC
TRBV19	many	NA	TRBJ2-2	CASSIGGGGYTGELFF	TGTGCCAGTAGTATCGGTGGAGGGGGTTACACCGGGGAGCTGTTTTTT
TRBV19	NA	NA	TRBJ2-7	CASSVAGTSYEQYF	TGTGCCAGTAGTGTGGCGGGAACCTCCTACGAGCAGTACTTC
TRBV12-3/TRBV12-4	many	TRBD1	TRBJ1-2	CASRREVGQGGAYGYTF	TGTGCCAGCCGTCGGGAAGTCGGACAGGGGGGTGCCTATGGCTACACCTTC
TRBV20-1	few	TRBD1	TRBJ1-6	CSAQGDGNSPLHF	TGCAGTGCACAGGGGGACGGAAATTCACCCCTCCACTTT
TRBV28	many	TRBD2	TRBJ2-2	CASSLHPGLAGDLNTGELFF	TGTGCCAGCAGTCTTCACCCGGGACTAGCGGGGGATCTTAACACCGGGGAGCTGTTTTTT
TRBV7-2	many	NA	TRBJ1-1	CASSLYGEAFF	TGTGCCAGCAGCTTATACGGGGAAGCTTTCTTT
TRBV12-3/TRBV12-4	many	NA	TRBJ1-3	CASSIGNTIYF	TGTGCCAGCAGTATAGGAAACACCATATATTTT
TRBV7-8	few	NA	TRBJ2-5	CASSLDPGETQYF	TGTGCCAGCAGCTTAGACCCCGGGGAGACCCAGTACTTC
TRBV7-2	many	NA	TRBJ2-7	CASSPGGPRYEQYF	TGTGCCAGCAGCCCAGGGGGGCCCCGGTACGAGCAGTACTTC
TRBV27	NA	NA	TRBJ2-3	CASSLFPGGYTDTQYF	TGTGCCAGCAGTTTATTCCCGGGGGGCTACACAGATACGCAGTATTTT
TRBV7-9	few	NA	TRBJ1-2	CASSLGSGDLNYGYTF	TGTGCCAGCAGCTTAGGGTCCGGGGACCTGAACTATGGCTACACCTTC
TRBV12-3/TRBV12-4	few	TRBD2	TRBJ2-2	CASRRLAGTPTGELFF	TGTGCCAGCAGGCGACTAGCGGGGACTCCCACCGGGGAGCTGTTTTTT
TRBV29-1	once	NA	TRBJ2-7	CSVPGAGTGYEQYF	TGCAGCGTCCCGGGCGCCGGGACCGGCTACGAGCAGTACTTC
TRBV7-8	many	NA	TRBJ2-4	CASSLDSLAKNIQYF	TGTGCCAGCAGCCTCGACAGCTTAGCCAAAAACATTCAGTACTTC
TRBV18	NA	NA	TRBJ2-3	CASSPRETDTQYF	TGTGCCAGCTCACCACGGGAAACAGATACGCAGTATTTT
TRBV12-3/TRBV12-4	few	TRBD1	TRBJ2-5	CASKDGTGGKETQYF	TGTGCCAGCAAGGACGGGACAGGGGGTAAAGAGACCCAGTACTTC
TRBV5-1	few	TRBD1	TRBJ2-1	CASSEGDRGHEQFF	TGCGCCAGCAGCGAGGGGGACAGGGGCCATGAGCAGTTCTTC
TRBV18	NA	NA	TRBJ2-7	CASSPPIARVEQYF	TGTGCCAGCTCACCACCCATCGCCAGGGTAGAGCAGTACTTC
TRBV25-1	NA	NA	TRBJ2-5	CASTQSLQETQYF	TGTGCCAGCACCCAGAGCCTTCAAGAGACCCAGTACTTC
TRBV6-2/TRBV6-3	few	NA	TRBJ2-7	CASRATGSSYEQYF	TGTGCCAGCAGGGCGACCGGAAGCTCCTACGAGCAGTACTTC
TRBV7-2	many	NA	TRBJ1-1	CASSPIVLRGAEAFF	TGTGCCAGCAGCCCAATAGTATTACGCGGCGCTGAAGCTTTCTTT
TRBV20-1	NA	NA	TRBJ2-7	CSASPGQGDYYEQYF	TGCAGTGCTAGCCCCGGGCAGGGAGACTACTACGAGCAGTACTTC
TRBV28	many	NA	TRBJ1-5	CASSSDKLLNQPQHF	TGTGCCAGCAGCTCGGACAAATTACTCAATCAGCCCCAGCATTTT
TRBV7-2	many	NA	TRBJ1-2	CASSFNLGASYGYTF	TGTGCCAGCAGCTTTAATCTGGGGGCCTCTTATGGCTACACCTTC
TRBV20-1	many	NA	TRBJ1-1	CSAYPPPNTEAFF	TGCAGTGCTTATCCCCCTCCGAACACTGAAGCTTTCTTT
TRBV5-1	few	NA	TRBJ1-2	CASSLEGAKANYGYTF	TGCGCCAGCAGCTTGGAAGGAGCTAAAGCTAACTATGGCTACACCTTC
TRBV7-3	NA	TRBD1	TRBJ2-5	CASSSQGARRETQYF	TGTGCCAGCAGCTCTCAGGGGGCCCGTCGGGAGACCCAGTACTTC
TRBV27	few	NA	TRBJ1-1	CASSLVVYGEAFF	TGTGCCAGCAGTTTAGTCGTCTACGGTGAAGCTTTCTTT
TRBV2	few	TRBD2	TRBJ2-5	CASRGWEGETQYF	TGTGCCAGCAGGGGGTGGGAGGGGGAGACCCAGTACTTC